This paragraph reports one T cell receptor beta chain. The antigen it binds to is not known. Nothing much larger sits one base from this clone, and base qualities are not available. These data belong to a study of T cell responses to AZD1222 COVID-19 vaccine (dated by TCRdb to the early 2020s). Regarding the complete study: A total of under 250 trial participants underwent TCR sequencing, of whom 207 had received two doses of AZD1222 and 26 had received two doses of the MenACWY control vaccine. Trial participants were enrolled by age into 18-55, 56-69 and 70-plus year subgroups, with roughly 160, 29 and 62 TCR-sequenced participants respectively. Points the paper makes about the study in general: A significant rise in spike-specific TCR breadth and depth was observed after two AZD1222 doses relative to day 0 and relative to MenACWY recipients. The vaccine-associated CD4 TCRs covered the entire spike protein, and the dominant responses fell in regions 160-218 and 743-854. Only a handful of AZD1222 recipients were SARS-CoV-2 seropositive at baseline, limiting conclusions about previously exposed vaccinees. Nearly half of unique spike-specific TCRs reportedly recognized epitopes outside regions mutated in the B.1.351 and B.1.1.7 variants. Most participants were white British and females outnumbered males, and the authors suggested that clonal diversity may have been underestimated. Because no day 14 peak-response samples were available, the repertoires could be characterized only after the peak T cell response. The 56-69-year group was small, and its depth increase did not reach significance, likely because of low power.

In light of the paper, this sample's time point label describes: baseline before first vaccination. The meaning of the sample's treatment or condition label: meningococcal conjugate vaccine given as trial control. Vaccinee samples were obtained from the UK trials COV001 and COV002, which included a single-blind randomized controlled phase 2/3 trial of AZD1222 (ChAdOx1 nCoV-19) in healthy adults. Trial participant PBMC samples were collected at day 0 and day 28 after the second dose for TCRbeta chain sequencing. The CDR3 regions of human TCRbeta chains were analyzed by immunosequencing. The authors' pipeline ran thus. Repertoire TCRs were matched against a reference library of SARS-CoV-2-specific TCRs generated with the MIRA antigen-specificity platform. Breadth meant the fraction of unique TCRs that were SARS-CoV-2-associated, whereas depth meant the fraction of total T cells that were SARS-CoV-2-associated. Using the MIRA data, each spike-specific TCR was assigned both to the spike region to which the TCR was reactive and to a CD4 or CD8 class. Log10-transformed breadth and depth values were compared by one-way ANOVA with Sidak's multiple comparisons tests. TCRdb re-hosts the immuneACCESS table, in-frame sequences only. Its copies lack some clones; in the studies checked, an unresolved V gene accounts for under half of them, and the cause for the rest is not known. V and J calls and clone size are as listed in that table; D and trimming were resolved from the DNA. The table for this sample lists about 160,000 clones; approximately 90% of them were counted only once. In total, the top ten clones hold roughly 4.3% of the sample.

The receptor was isolated from an adult in good health. The material was peripheral blood, obtained on day 0 of MenACWY control vaccination.

CDR3 reads: CASSVAQGQVLQETQYF. The nucleotide sequence is TGTGCCAGCAGCGTAGCTCAAGGGCAGGTCCTCCAAGAGACCCAGTACTTC. Recombination linked TRBV9 to TRBJ2-5, with no D gene named confidently. The germline V gene gives CDR1 as SGDLS and CDR2 as YYNGEE. There are 17 amino acids in the CDR3, from cysteine to phenylalanine inclusive. Of all the DNA, just the CDR3 is kept, 51 bases in frame from base 1. Between the V and J ends, shortened by 0 bases and 1 base respectively, the junction contains 16 bases.